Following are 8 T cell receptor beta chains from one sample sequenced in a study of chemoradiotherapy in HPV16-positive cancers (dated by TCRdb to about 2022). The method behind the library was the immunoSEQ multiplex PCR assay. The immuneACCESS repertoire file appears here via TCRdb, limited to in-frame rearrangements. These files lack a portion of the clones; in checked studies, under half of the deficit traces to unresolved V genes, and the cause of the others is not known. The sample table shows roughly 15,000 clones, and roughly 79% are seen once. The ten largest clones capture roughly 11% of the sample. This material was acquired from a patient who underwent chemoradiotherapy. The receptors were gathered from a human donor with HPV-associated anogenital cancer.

The CDR3 reads CASSPSAGDWETQYF. CDR3 nucleotide sequence: TGTGCCAGCAGCCCCTCAGCGGGGGATTGGGAGACCCAGTACTTC. This rearrangement joins TRBV7-2 to TRBJ2-5; 8 bases are a match to TRBD2. The CDR3 totals 15 residues. V shed 5 bases, J shed 5 bases, and the junction held 10 bases outside the gene matches. CDR1 SGHTA and CDR2 FQGNSA come from the germline V gene.

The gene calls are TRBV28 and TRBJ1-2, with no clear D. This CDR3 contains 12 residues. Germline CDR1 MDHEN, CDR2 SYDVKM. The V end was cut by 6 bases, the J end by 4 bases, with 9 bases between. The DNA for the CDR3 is TGTGCCAGCAGCCTTTACGGCTATGGCTACACCTTC. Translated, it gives CASSLYGYGYTF.

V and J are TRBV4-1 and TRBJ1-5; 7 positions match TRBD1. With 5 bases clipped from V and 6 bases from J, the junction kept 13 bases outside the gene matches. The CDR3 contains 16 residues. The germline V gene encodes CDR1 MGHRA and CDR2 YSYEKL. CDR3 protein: CASSTDRPGRGQPQHF. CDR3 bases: TGCGCCAGCAGCACGGACAGGCCGGGTCGCGGTCAGCCCCAGCATTTT.

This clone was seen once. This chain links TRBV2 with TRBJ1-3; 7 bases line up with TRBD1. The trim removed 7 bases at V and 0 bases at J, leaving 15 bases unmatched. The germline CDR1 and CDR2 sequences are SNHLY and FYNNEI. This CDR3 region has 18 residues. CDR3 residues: CASTITFQDRFSGNTIYF. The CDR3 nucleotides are TGTGCCAGCACGATAACCTTCCAGGACAGGTTCTCTGGAAACACCATATATTTT.

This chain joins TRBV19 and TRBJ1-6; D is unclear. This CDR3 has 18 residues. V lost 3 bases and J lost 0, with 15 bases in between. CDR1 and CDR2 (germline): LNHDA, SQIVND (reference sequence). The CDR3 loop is CASSIGVDLSSYNSPLHF. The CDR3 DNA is TGTGCCAGTAGTATCGGCGTGGACCTGAGCTCCTATAATTCACCCCTCCACTTT.

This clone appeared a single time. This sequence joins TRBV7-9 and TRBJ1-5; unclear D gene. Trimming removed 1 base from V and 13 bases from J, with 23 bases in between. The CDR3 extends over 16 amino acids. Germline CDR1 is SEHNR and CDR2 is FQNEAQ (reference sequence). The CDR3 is CASSLESGGQLSSQHF. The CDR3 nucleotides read TGTGCCAGCAGCTTAGAGAGCGGAGGCCAACTGTCATCGCAGCATTTT.

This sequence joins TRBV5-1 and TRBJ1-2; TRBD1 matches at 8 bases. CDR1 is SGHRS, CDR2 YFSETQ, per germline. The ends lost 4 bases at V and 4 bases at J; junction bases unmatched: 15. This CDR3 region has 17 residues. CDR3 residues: CASSPGGRTGQGYGYTF. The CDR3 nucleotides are TGCGCCAGCAGCCCGGGGGGGCGGACAGGGCAAGGCTATGGCTACACCTTC.

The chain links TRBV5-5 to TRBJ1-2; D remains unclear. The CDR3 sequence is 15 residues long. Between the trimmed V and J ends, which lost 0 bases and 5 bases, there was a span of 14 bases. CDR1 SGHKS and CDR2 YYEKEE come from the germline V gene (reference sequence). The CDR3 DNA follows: TGTGCCAGCAGCTTGGCCGCAGATCTCCGGTATGGCTACACCTTC. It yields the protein CASSLAADLRYGYTF.